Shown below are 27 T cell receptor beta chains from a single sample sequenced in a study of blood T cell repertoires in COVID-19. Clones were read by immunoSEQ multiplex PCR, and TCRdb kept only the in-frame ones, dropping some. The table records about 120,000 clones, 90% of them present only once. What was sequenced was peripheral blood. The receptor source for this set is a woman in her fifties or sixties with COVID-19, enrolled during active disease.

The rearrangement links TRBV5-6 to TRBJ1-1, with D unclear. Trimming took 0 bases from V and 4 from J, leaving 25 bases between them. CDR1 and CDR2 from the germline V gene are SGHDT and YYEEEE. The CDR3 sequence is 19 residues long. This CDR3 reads CASSLAHHRRTILRTEAFF. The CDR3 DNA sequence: TGTGCCAGCAGCTTGGCTCATCATCGTCGGACTATCCTCCGCACTGAAGCTTTCTTT.

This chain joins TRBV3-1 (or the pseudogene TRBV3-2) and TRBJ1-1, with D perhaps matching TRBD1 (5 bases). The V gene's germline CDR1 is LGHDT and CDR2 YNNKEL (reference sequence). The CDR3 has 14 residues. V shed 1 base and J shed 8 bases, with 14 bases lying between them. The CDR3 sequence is CASSQVSREAEAFF. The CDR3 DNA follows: TGTGCCAGCAGCCAAGTTAGCAGGGAGGCCGAAGCTTTCTTT.

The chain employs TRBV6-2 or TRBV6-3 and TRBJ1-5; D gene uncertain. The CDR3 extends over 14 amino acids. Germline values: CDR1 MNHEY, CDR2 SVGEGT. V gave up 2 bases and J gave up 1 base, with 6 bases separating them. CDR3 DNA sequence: TGTGCCAGCAGTTACAGCGTCAGCAATCAGCCCCAGCATTTT. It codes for CASSYSVSNQPQHF.

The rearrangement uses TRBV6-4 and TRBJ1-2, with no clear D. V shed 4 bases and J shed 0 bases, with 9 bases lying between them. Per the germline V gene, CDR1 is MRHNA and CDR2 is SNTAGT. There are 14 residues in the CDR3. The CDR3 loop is CASSASHTNYGYTF. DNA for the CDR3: TGTGCCAGCAGTGCATCACACACTAACTATGGCTACACCTTC.

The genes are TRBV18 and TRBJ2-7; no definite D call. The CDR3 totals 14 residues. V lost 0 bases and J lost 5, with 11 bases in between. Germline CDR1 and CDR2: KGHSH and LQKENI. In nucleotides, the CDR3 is TGTGCCAGCTCACCACCATTGGGCCAGAACGAGCAGTACTTC. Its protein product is CASSPPLGQNEQYF.

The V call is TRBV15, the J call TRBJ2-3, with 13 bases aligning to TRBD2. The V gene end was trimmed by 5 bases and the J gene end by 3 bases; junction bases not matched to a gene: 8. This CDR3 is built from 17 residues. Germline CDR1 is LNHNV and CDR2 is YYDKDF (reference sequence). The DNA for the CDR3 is TGTGCCACCAGCCCCGGGACTAGCGGGGTGGGGACAGATACGCAGTATTTT. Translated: CATSPGTSGVGTDTQYF.

This CDR3 reads CASSYRRGGLYGYTF. DNA of the CDR3: TGTGCCAGCAGTTACCGACGGGGGGGGCTCTATGGCTACACCTTC. The chain carries TRBV6-6 and TRBJ1-2; D possibly corresponds to TRBD1 (6 bases). The CDR3 loop spans 15 amino acids. CDR1 MNHNY and CDR2 SVGAGI come from the germline V gene (reference sequence). Trimming removed 2 bases at V and 4 bases at J, with 14 bases between.

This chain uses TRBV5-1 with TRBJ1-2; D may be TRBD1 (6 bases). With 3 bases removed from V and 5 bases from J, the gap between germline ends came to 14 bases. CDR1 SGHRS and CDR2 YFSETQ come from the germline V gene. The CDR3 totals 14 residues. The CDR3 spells CASSSSGTNYGYTF. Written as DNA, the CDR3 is TGCGCCAGCAGCTCCTCCGGGACAAATTATGGCTACACCTTC.

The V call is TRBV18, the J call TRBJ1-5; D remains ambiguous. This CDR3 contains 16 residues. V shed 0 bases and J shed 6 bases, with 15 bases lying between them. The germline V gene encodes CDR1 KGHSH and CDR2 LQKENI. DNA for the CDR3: TGTGCCAGCTCACCACCGGGCAGCCCGGGAGGTCAGCCCCAGCATTTT. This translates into CASSPPGSPGGQPQHF. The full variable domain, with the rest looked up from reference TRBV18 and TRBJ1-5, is NAGVMQNPRHLVRRRGQEARLRCSPMKGHSHVYWYRQLPEEGLKFMVYLQKENIIDESGMPKERFSAEFPKEGPSILRIQQVVRGDSAAYFCASSPPGSPGGQPQHFGDGTRLSIL.

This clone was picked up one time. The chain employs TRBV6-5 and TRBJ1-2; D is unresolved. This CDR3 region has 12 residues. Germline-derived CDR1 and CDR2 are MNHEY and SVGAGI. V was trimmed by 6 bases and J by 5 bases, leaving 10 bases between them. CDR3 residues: CASRKEAYGYTF. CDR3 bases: TGTGCCAGCAGAAAAGAGGCGTATGGCTACACCTTC.

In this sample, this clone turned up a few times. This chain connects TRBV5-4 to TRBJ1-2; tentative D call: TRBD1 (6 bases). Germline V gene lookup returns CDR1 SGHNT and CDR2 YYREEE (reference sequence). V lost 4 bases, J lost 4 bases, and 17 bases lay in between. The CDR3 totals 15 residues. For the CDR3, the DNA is TGTGCCAGCAGCCTACCAACCGGACAGCCCTATGGCTACACCTTC. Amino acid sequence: CASSLPTGQPYGYTF. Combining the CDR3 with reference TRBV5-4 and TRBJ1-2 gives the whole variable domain ETGVTQSPTHLIKTRGQQVTLRCSSQSGHNTVSWYQQALGQGPQFIFQYYREEENGRGNFPPRFSGLQFPNYSSELNVNALELDDSALYLCASSLPTGQPYGYTFGSGTRLTVV.

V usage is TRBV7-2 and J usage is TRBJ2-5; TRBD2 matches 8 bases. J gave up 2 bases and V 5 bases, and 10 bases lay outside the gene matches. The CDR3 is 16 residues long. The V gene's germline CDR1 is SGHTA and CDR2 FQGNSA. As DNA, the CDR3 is TGTGCCAGCAGCGGCCGGGGGGGTGCGGGGCAAGAGACCCAGTACTTC. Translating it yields CASSGRGGAGQETQYF.

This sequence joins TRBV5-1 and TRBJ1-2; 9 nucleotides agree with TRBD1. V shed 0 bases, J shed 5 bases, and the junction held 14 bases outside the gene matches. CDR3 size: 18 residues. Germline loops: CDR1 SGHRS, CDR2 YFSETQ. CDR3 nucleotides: TGCGCCAGCAGCTTGGCCCCTCCGGGACAGGGTCGGGAATATGGCTACACCTTC. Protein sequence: CASSLAPPGQGREYGYTF.

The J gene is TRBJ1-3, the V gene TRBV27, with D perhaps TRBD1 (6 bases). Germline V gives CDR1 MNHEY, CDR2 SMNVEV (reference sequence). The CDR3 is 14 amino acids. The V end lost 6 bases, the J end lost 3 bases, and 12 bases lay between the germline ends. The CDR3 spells CASSPTGNGNTIYF. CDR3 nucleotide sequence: TGTGCCAGCAGCCCCACAGGGAATGGAAACACCATATATTTT.

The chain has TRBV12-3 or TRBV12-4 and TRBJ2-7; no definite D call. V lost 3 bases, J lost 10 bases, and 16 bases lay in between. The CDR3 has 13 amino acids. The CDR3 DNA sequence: TGTGCCAGCAGTTTTGGCAGCCTCCAGGATCAGTACTTC. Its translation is CASSFGSLQDQYF.

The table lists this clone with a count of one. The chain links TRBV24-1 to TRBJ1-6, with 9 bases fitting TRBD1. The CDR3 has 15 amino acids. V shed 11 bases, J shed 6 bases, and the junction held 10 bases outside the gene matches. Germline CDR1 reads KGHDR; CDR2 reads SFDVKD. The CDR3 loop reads CAKPERGQGNSPLHF. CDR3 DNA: TGTGCCAAACCCGAAAGGGGACAGGGTAATTCACCCCTCCACTTT.

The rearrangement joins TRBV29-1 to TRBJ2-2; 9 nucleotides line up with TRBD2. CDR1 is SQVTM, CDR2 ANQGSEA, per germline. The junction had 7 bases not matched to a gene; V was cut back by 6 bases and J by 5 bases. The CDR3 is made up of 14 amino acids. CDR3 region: CSVERGARTGELFF. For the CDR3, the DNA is TGCAGCGTCGAGCGGGGGGCGCGAACCGGGGAGCTGTTTTTT.

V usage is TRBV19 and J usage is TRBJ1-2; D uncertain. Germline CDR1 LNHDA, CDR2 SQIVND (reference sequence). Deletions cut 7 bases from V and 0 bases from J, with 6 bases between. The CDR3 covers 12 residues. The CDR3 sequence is CASKRANYGYTF. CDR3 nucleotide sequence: TGTGCCAGTAAACGGGCTAACTATGGCTACACCTTC.

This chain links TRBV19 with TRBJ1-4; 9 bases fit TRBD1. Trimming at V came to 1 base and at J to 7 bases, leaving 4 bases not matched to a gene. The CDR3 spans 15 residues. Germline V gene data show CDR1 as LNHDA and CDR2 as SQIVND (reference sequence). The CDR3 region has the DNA TGTGCCAGTAGTATAGGGGGACAGGGAAGTGAAAAACTGTTTTTT. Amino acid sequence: CASSIGGQGSEKLFF.

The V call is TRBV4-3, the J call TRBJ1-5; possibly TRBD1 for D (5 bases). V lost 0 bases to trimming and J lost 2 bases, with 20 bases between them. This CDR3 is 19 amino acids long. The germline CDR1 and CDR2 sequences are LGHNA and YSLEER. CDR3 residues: CASSQEGHRSSWGNQPQHF. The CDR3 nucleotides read TGCGCCAGCAGCCAAGAAGGACACCGATCCTCTTGGGGCAATCAGCCCCAGCATTTT.

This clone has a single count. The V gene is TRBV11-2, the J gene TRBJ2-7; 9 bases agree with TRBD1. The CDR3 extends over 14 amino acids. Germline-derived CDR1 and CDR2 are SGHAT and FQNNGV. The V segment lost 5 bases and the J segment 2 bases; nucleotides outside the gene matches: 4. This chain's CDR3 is CASSPRDRAYEQYF. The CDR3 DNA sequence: TGTGCCAGCAGCCCGCGGGACAGGGCCTACGAGCAGTACTTC.

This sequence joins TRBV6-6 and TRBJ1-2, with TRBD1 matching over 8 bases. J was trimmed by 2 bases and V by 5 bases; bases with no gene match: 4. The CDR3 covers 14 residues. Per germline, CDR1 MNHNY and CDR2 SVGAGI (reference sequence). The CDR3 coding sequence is TGTGCCAGCAGTAGACAGGGGTCGAACTATGGCTACACCTTC. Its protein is CASSRQGSNYGYTF.

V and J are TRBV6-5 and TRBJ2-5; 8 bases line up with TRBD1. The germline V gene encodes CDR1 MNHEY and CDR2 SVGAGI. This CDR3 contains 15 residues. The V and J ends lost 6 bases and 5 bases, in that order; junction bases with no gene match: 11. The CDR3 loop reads CASSGQGSPWETQYF. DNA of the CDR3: TGTGCCAGCAGCGGACAGGGCTCTCCCTGGGAGACCCAGTACTTC.

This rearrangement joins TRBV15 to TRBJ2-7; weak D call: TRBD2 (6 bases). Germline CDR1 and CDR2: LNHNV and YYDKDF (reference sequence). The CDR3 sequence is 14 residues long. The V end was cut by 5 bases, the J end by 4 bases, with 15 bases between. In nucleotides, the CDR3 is TGTGCCACCAGCGCTAGACTAGGGGCGTACGAGCAGTACTTC. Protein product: CATSARLGAYEQYF.

In DNA, the CDR3 is TGTGCCAGCAGCTCGACAGGGTGGAGTCAGCCCCAGCATTTT. Amino acids: CASSSTGWSQPQHF. The chain couples TRBV5-6 to TRBJ1-5; 7 nucleotides align to TRBD1. Looked up from germline, CDR1 is SGHDT and CDR2 is YYEEEE. The CDR3 loop spans 14 amino acids. Trimming cost V 3 bases and J 6 bases; bases outside gene matches: 6.

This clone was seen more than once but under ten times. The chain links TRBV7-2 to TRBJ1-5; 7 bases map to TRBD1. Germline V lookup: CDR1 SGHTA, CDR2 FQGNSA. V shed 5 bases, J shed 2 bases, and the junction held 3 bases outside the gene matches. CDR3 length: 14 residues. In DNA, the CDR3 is TGTGCCAGCAGCCCCACAGGGGGCAATCAGCCCCAGCATTTT. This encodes CASSPTGGNQPQHF.

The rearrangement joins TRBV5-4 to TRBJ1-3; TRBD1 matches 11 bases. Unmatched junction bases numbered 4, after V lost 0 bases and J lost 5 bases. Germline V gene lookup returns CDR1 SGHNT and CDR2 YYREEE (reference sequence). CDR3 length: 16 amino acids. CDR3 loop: CASSLGGTGGRNTIYF. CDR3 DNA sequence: TGTGCCAGCAGCTTGGGCGGGACAGGGGGTAGAAACACCATATATTTT.